A selection of T cell receptor beta chains follows, all from one sample in a study of T cell responses to AZD1222 COVID-19 vaccine. Generated by immunoSEQ multiplex PCR, the TCRdb table keeps only in-frame clones and is missing some. The data hold some 150,000 clones, with roughly 93% observed a single time. Specimen: peripheral blood, collected on day 0 of AZD1222 vaccination. These receptors were obtained from an adult in good health. The conserved cysteine and the conserved F or W are not part of the CDR3 here.

V gene: TRBV11-3; J gene: TRBJ2-1; CDR3 protein: ASSSGTSGIYNEQF
V gene: TRBV27; J gene: TRBJ1-5; CDR3 protein: ASSLVRGDQPQH
V gene: TRBV11-2; J gene: TRBJ2-2; CDR3 protein: ASSLRRGRVAGELF
V gene: TRBV9; J gene: TRBJ2-7; CDR3 protein: ASSAIDRGGGEQY
V gene: TRBV29-1; J gene: TRBJ1-1; CDR3 protein: SVEGGAENTEAF
V gene: TRBV5-4; J gene: TRBJ2-7; CDR3 protein: ASSYGTSGRFDAPYEQY
V gene: TRBV6-6; J gene: TRBJ2-1; CDR3 protein: ASSYSGLAGADEQF
V gene: TRBV6-6; J gene: TRBJ1-1; CDR3 protein: ASSLDRGLTEAF
V gene: TRBV6-6; J gene: TRBJ1-5; CDR3 protein: ASRGGNQPQH
V gene: TRBV6-5; J gene: TRBJ1-5; CDR3 protein: ASSYSGQSNQPQH
V gene: TRBV24-1; J gene: TRBJ1-1; CDR3 protein: ATSDLGGTEAF
V gene: TRBV30; J gene: TRBJ2-2; CDR3 protein: AWRRGSITGELF
V gene: TRBV12-3/TRBV12-4; J gene: TRBJ1-3; CDR3 protein: ASSKTGANTIY
V gene: TRBV19; J gene: TRBJ1-1; CDR3 protein: ASSRTENTEAF
V gene: TRBV3-1/TRBV3-2; J gene: TRBJ1-1; CDR3 protein: ASSQGNRNTEAF
V gene: TRBV11-3; J gene: TRBJ2-5; CDR3 protein: ASKGQKQETQY
V gene: TRBV7-8; J gene: TRBJ2-7; CDR3 protein: ASSLVGGDRASYEQY
V gene: TRBV10-3; J gene: TRBJ1-3; CDR3 protein: AISVTGTGPGNTIY
V gene: TRBV30; J gene: TRBJ2-6; CDR3 protein: AWSVGGAGANVLT
V gene: TRBV7-2; J gene: TRBJ2-1; CDR3 protein: ASSLVRASGKDEQF
V gene: TRBV11-2; J gene: TRBJ2-7; CDR3 protein: ASSLVRLAAYEQY
V gene: TRBV5-1; J gene: TRBJ2-5; CDR3 protein: ASRRDYYQETQY
V gene: TRBV7-9; J gene: TRBJ2-3; CDR3 protein: ASSSLTGAMDTQY
V gene: TRBV5-6; J gene: TRBJ2-5; CDR3 protein: ASSLVGGRETQY
V gene: TRBV7-8; J gene: TRBJ2-7; CDR3 protein: ASSLKLAGKAYEQY
V gene: TRBV5-6; J gene: TRBJ1-6; CDR3 protein: ASSLGQVNSPLH
V gene: TRBV11-1; J gene: TRBJ2-7; CDR3 protein: ASSLTTSGDYEQY
V gene: TRBV24-1; J gene: TRBJ2-7; CDR3 protein: ATSAQGAYEQY
V gene: TRBV12-3/TRBV12-4; J gene: TRBJ1-5; CDR3 protein: ASSYQNQPQH
V gene: TRBV20-1; J gene: TRBJ2-7; CDR3 protein: SASGGRAYEQY
V gene: TRBV14; J gene: TRBJ2-5; CDR3 protein: ASSQSGRRETQY
V gene: TRBV28; J gene: TRBJ1-5; CDR3 protein: ASSFADRGLNQPQH
V gene: TRBV10-2; J gene: TRBJ1-1; CDR3 protein: ASSDARGRMDTEAF
V gene: TRBV18; J gene: TRBJ1-5; CDR3 protein: ASSPGGQGHQPQH
V gene: TRBV5-8; J gene: TRBJ1-1; CDR3 protein: ASSLVGTGGQPLNTEAF
V gene: TRBV18; J gene: TRBJ1-1; CDR3 protein: ASSPSGQGTEAF
V gene: TRBV6-5; J gene: TRBJ2-4; CDR3 protein: ATSHRAKNIQY
V gene: TRBV7-9; J gene: TRBJ1-3; CDR3 protein: ASSLGLGQRSKGGNTIY
V gene: TRBV12-5; J gene: TRBJ2-7; CDR3 protein: ASGLVLFSGGPGASEQY
V gene: TRBV7-3; J gene: TRBJ1-1; CDR3 protein: ASSPGGATEAF